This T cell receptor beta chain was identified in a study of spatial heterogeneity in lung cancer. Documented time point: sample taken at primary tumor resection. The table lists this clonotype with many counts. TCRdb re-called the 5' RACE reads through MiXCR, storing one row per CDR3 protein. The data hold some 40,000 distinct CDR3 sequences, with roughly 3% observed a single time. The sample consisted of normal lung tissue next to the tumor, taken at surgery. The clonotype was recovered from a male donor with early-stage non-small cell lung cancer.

DNA of the CDR3: TGTGCCTGGAATTGGGGTCAGGGCGAGCAGTACTTC. It is translated as CAWNWGQGEQYF. The chain joins TRBV30 to TRBJ2-7; weak D call: TRBD1 (5 bases). CDR1 and CDR2 (germline): GTSNPN, SVGIG (reference sequence). Trimming cost V 4 bases and J 6 bases, with 13 bases left between them. The CDR3 length is 12 residues.